The text below deals with one T cell receptor beta chain. Its antigen is not known. This same CDR3 is encoded by further DNA sequences in the sample. Here immunoSEQ multiplex PCR was the method, and the copy in TCRdb shows in-frame clones only, minus some. The sample has roughly 380,000 clones, about 90% seen once. The record originates from a study of Ad26.COV2.S vaccination and SARS-CoV-2 variants. Overall study results and limits: Responses of spike-specific T cells (both CD8+ and CD4+) reportedly showed substantial breadth after vaccination. TCR breadth and depth analyses may have underestimated total T cell responses. It was found that vaccine and placebo recipients had similar non-spike TCR breadth.

Germline loops: CDR1 MNHEY, CDR2 SVGAGI. V lost 4 bases, J lost 6 bases, and 16 bases lay in between. CDR3 size: 14 residues. The chain uses TRBV6-5 and TRBJ2-7, with D maybe TRBD1 (6 bases). The sequencing here drew on peripheral blood, taken after recovery from COVID-19. This TCR was recovered from a human donor who had recovered from COVID-19. CDR3 DNA sequence: TGTGCCAGCAGTTCTGGGGGCGGCGGACGCGAGCAGTACTTC. This sequence encodes CASSSGGGGREQYF.